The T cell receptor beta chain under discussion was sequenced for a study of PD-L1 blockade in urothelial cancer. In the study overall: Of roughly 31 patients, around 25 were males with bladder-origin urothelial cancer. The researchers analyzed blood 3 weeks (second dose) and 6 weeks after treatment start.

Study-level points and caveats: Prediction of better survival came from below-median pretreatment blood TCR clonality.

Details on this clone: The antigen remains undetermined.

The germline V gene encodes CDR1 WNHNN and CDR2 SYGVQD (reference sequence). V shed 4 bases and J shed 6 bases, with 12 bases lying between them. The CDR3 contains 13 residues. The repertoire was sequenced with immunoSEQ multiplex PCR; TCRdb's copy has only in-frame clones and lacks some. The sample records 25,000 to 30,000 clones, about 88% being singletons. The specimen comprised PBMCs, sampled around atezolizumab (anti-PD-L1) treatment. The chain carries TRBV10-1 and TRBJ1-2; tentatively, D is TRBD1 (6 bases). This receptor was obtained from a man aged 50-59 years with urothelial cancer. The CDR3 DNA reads TGCGCCAGCAGTGGTACAGGGACCGATGGCTACACCTTC. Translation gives CASSGTGTDGYTF.